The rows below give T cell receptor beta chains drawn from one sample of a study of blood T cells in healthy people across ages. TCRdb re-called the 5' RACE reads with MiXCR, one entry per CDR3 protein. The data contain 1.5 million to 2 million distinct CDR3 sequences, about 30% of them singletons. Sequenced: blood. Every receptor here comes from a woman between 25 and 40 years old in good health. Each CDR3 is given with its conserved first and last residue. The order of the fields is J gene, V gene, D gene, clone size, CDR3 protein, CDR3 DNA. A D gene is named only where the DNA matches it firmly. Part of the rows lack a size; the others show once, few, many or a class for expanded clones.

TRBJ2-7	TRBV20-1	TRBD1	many	CSATRDSRYEQYF	TGCAGTGCTACCAGGGACAGTCGCTACGAGCAGTACTTC
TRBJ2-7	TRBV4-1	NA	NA	CASGQVVGPDSYYEQYF	TGCGCCAGCGGCCAAGTTGTGGGACCGGACAGTTACTACGAGCAGTACTTC
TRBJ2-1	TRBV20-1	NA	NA	CSARRGTEPKFF	TGCAGTGCTAGGAGGGGTACAGAACCCAAGTTCTTC
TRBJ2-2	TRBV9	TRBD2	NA	CASGGLAGGDGELFF	TGTGCCAGCGGTGGACTAGCGGGGGGCGACGGGGAGCTGTTTTTT
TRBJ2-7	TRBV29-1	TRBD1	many	CSVAVDRGLSYEQYF	TGCAGCGTTGCGGTGGACAGGGGCCTGTCCTACGAGCAGTACTTC
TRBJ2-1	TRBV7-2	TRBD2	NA	CASSFGTSGRNNEQFF	TGTGCCAGCAGTTTTGGGACTAGCGGGAGAAACAATGAGCAGTTCTTC
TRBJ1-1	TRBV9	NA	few	CASSVGRAPNTEAFF	TGTGCCAGCAGCGTAGGGCGGGCCCCGAACACTGAAGCTTTCTTT
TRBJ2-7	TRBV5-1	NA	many	CASSLVGPRDGAYEQYF	TGCGCCAGCAGCTTGGTCGGTCCTCGGGACGGAGCCTACGAGCAGTACTTC
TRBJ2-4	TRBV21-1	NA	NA	CASSKEERGLAKNIQYF	TGTGCCAGCAGCAAAGAGGAGCGGGGCCTAGCCAAAAACATTCAGTACTTC
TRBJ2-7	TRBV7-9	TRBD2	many	CASSLWPGEAGRTYEQYF	TGTGCCAGCAGCTTATGGCCGGGGGAGGCCGGGAGGACCTACGAGCAGTACTTC
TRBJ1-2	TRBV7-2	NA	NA	CASSFAVGGYTF	TGTGCCAGCAGCTTTGCCGTGGGCGGCTACACCTTC
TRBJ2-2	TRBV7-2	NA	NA	CASSSGPERGTGELFF	TGTGCCAGCAGTTCGGGACCTGAACGGGGCACCGGGGAGCTGTTTTTT